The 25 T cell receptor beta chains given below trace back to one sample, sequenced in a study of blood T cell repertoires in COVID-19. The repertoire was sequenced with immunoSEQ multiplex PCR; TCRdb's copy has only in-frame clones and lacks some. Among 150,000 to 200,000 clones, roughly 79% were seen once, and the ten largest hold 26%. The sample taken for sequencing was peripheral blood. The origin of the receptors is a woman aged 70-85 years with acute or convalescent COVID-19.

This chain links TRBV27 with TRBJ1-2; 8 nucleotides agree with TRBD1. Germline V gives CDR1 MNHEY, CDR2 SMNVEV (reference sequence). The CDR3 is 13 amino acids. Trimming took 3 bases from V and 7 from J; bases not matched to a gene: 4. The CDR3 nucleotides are TGTGCCAGCAGTTTCCAGGGGGCGGGTGGCTACACCTTC. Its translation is CASSFQGAGGYTF.

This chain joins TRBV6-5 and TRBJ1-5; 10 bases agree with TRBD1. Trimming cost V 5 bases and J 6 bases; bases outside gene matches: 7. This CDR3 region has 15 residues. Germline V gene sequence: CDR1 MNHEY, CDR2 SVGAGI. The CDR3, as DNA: TGTGCCAGCAGTCCGACAGGGGGCTTTCGTCAGCCCCAGCATTTT. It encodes CASSPTGGFRQPQHF.

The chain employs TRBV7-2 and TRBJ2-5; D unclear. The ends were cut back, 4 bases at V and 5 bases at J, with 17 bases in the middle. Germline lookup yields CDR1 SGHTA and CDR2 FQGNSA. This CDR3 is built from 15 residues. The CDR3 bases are TGTGCCAGCAGCTCTAATTTGGCTAGACGGGAGACCCAGTACTTC. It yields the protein CASSSNLARRETQYF.

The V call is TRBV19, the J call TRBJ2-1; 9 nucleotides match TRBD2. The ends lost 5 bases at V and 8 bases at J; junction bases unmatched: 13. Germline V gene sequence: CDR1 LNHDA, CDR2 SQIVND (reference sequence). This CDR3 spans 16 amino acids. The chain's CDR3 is CASSERIAGEGDEQFF. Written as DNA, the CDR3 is TGTGCCAGTAGTGAAAGAATAGCGGGAGAGGGCGATGAGCAGTTCTTC.

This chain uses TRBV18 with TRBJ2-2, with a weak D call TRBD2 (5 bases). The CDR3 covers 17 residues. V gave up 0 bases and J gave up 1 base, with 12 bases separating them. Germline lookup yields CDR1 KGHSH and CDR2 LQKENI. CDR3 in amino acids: CASSPPNRRGNTGELFF. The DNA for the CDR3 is TGTGCCAGCTCACCACCGAATCGCCGGGGGAACACCGGGGAGCTGTTTTTT.

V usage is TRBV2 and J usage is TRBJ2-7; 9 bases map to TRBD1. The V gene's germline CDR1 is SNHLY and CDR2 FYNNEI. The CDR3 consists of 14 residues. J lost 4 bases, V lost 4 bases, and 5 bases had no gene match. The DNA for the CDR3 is TGTGCCAGCAGTGGCCGGGACAGGGTGTACGAGCAGTACTTC. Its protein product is CASSGRDRVYEQYF. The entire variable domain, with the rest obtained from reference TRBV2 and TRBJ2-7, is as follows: EPEVTQTPSHQVTQMGQEVILRCVPISNHLYFYWYRQILGQKVEFLVSFYNNEISEKSEIFDDQFSVERPDGSNFTLKIRSTKLEDSAMYFCASSGRDRVYEQYFGPGTRLTVT.

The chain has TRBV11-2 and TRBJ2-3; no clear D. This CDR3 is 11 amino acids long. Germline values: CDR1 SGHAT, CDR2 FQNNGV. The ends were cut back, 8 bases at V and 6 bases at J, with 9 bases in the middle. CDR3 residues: CASLYKDTQYF. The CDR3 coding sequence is TGTGCCAGCCTCTATAAGGATACGCAGTATTTT.

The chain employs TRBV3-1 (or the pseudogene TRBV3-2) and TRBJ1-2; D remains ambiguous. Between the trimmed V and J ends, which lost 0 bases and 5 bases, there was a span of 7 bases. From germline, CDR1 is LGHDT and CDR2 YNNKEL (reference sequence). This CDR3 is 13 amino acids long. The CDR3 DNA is TGTGCCAGCAGCCAAGATCAGGCTTATGGCTACACCTTC. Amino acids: CASSQDQAYGYTF.

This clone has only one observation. The CDR3 loop reads CASSALGGSYNEQFF. The CDR3 DNA reads TGTGCCAGTAGTGCCTTAGGCGGATCCTACAATGAGCAGTTCTTC. The chain joins TRBV19 to TRBJ2-1, with D hard to call. Germline CDR1 reads LNHDA; CDR2 reads SQIVND (reference sequence). This CDR3 region has 15 residues. The ends were cut back, 5 bases at V and 1 base at J, with 12 bases in the middle.

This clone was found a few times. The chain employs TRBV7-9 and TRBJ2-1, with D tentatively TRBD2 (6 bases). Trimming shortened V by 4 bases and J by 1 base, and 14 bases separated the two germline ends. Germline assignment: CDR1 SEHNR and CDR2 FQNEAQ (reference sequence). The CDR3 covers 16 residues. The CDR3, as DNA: TGTGCCAGCAGCTCTAGGGCGGGAAGGTCCTACAATGAGCAGTTCTTC. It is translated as CASSSRAGRSYNEQFF.

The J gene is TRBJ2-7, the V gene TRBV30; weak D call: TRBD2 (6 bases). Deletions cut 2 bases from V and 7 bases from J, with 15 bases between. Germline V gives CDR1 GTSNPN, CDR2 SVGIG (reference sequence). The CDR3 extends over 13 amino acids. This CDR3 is CAWSSGDGREQYF. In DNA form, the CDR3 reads TGTGCCTGGAGTTCCGGGGACGGGAGAGAGCAGTACTTC.

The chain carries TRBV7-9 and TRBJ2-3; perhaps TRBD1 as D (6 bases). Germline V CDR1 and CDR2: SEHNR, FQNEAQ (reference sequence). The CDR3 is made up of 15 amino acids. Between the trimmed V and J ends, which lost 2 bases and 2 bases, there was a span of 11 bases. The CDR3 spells CASSLLRQATDTQYF. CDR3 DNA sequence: TGTGCCAGCAGCTTATTGAGACAGGCCACAGATACGCAGTATTTT.

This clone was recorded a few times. Here the CDR3 reads CASSEAGGAYEQYF. The CDR3 nucleotides read TGTGCCAGCAGCGAAGCCGGAGGGGCCTACGAGCAGTACTTC. The chain combines TRBV7-2 with TRBJ2-7; TRBD2 might be the D (6 bases). Germline CDR1 is SGHTA and CDR2 is FQGNSA. The CDR3 is 14 residues long. V was shortened by 5 bases and J by 2 bases, with 13 bases between the two germline ends.

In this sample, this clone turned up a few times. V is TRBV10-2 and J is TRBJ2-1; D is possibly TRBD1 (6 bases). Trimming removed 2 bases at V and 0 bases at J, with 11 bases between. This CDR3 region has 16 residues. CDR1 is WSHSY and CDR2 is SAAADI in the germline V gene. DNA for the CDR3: TGCGCCAGCAGTGAGATAAGGGGGTTCTCCTACAATGAGCAGTTCTTC. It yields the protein CASSEIRGFSYNEQFF.

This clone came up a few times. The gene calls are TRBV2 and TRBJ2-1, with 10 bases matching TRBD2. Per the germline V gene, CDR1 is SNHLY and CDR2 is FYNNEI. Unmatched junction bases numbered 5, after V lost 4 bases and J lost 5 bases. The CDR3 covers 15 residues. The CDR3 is CASSVLAGGDNEQFF. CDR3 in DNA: TGTGCCAGCAGTGTGTTAGCGGGAGGAGACAATGAGCAGTTCTTC.

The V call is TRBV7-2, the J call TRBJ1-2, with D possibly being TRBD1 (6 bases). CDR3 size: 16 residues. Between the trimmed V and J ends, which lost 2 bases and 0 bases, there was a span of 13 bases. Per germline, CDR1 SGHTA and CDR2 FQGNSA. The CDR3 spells CASSLLQGTTNYGYTF. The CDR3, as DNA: TGTGCCAGCAGCTTATTACAGGGAACCACTAACTATGGCTACACCTTC.

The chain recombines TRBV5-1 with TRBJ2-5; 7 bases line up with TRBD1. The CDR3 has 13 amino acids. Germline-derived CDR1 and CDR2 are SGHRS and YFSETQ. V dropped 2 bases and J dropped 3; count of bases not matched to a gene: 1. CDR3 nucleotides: TGCGCCAGCAGCTTTGGGACAGAAGAGACCCAGTACTTC. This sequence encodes CASSFGTEETQYF.

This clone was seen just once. CDR3 DNA: TGTGCCAGATCAAGGAGTGGAGGGGATTCCTATAATTCACCCCTCCACTTT. Amino acid sequence: CARSRSGGDSYNSPLHF. The chain employs TRBV6-4 and TRBJ1-6; D is perhaps TRBD1 (5 bases). Germline values: CDR1 MRHNA, CDR2 SNTAGT. There are 17 residues in the CDR3. V was shortened by 9 bases and J by 1 base, with 19 bases between the two germline ends.

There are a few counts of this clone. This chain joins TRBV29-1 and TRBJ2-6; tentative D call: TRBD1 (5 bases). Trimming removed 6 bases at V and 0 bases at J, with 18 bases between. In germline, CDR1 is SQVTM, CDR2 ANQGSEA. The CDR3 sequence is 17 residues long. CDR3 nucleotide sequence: TGCAGCGTGTCCAGGGAAGGTCTGTCCTCTGGGGCCAACGTCCTGACTTTC. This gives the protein CSVSREGLSSGANVLTF.

CDR3 DNA: TGTGCCAGTACGCGGGGGACTGGGGAGCAGTTCTTC. This gives the protein CASTRGTGEQFF. The chain combines TRBV19 with TRBJ2-1; 7 positions match TRBD2. The V and J ends lost 7 bases and 10 bases, in that order; junction bases with no gene match: 7. Germline values: CDR1 LNHDA, CDR2 SQIVND (reference sequence). The CDR3 is made up of 12 amino acids.

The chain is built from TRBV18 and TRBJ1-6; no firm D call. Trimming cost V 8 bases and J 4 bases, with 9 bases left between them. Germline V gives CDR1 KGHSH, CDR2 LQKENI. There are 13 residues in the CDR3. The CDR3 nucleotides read TGTGCCAGCCTCCGGGATTATAATTCACCCCTCCACTTT. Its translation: CASLRDYNSPLHF.

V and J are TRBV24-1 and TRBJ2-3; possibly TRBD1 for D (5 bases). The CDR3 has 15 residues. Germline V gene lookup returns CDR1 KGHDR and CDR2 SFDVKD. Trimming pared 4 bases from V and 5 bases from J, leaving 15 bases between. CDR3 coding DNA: TGTGCCACCAGTGACACAGGCGTTTCTGGAGATACGCAGTATTTT. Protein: CATSDTGVSGDTQYF.

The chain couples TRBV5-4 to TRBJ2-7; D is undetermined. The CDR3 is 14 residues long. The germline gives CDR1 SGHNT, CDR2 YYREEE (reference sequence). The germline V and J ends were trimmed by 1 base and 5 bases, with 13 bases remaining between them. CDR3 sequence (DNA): TGTGCCAGCAGCTTGTATGGCGGCGGAGACGAGCAGTACTTC. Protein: CASSLYGGGDEQYF.

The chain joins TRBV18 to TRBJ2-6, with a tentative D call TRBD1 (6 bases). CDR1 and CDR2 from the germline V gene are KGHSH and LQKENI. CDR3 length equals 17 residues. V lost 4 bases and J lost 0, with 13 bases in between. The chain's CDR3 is CASSLKTGNSGANVLTF. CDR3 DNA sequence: TGTGCCAGCTCACTCAAAACAGGGAACTCTGGGGCCAACGTCCTGACTTTC. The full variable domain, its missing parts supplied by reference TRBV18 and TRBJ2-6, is NAGVMQNPRHLVRRRGQEARLRCSPMKGHSHVYWYRQLPEEGLKFMVYLQKENIIDESGMPKERFSAEFPKEGPSILRIQQVVRGDSAAYFCASSLKTGNSGANVLTFGAGSRLTVL.

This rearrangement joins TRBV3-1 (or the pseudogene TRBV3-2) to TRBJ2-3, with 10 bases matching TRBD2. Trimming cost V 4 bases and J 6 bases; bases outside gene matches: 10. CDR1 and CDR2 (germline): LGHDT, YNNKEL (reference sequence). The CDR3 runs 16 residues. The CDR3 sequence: CASSPQREGLGDTQYF. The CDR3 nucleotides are TGTGCCAGCAGCCCACAGCGGGAGGGCCTCGGGGATACGCAGTATTTT.